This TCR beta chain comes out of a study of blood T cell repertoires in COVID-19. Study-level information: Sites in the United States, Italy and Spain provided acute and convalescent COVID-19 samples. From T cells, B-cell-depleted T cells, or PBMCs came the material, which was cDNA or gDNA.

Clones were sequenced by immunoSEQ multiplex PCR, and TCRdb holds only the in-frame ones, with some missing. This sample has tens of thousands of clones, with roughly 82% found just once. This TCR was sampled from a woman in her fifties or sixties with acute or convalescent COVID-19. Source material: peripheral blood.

The chain's CDR3 is CASSFHREETQYF. For the CDR3, the DNA is TGTGCCAGCAGCTTTCACAGGGAAGAGACCCAGTACTTC. The chain carries TRBV5-5 and TRBJ2-5, with a possible D match to TRBD1 (6 bases). Germline V gene sequence: CDR1 SGHKS, CDR2 YYEKEE (reference sequence). The V and J ends lost 2 bases and 3 bases respectively, with 8 bases between them. The CDR3 covers 13 residues.